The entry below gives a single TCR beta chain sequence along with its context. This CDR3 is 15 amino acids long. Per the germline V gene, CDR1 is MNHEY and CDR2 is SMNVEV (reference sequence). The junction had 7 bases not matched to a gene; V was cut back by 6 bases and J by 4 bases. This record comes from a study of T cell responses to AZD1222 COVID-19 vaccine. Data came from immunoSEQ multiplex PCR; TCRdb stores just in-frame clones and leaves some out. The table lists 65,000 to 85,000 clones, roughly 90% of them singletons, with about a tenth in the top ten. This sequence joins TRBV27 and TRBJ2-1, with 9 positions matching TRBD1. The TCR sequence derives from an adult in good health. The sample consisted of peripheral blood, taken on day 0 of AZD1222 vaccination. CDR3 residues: CASSRGQGLYNEQFF. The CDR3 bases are TGTGCCAGCAGCCGCGGACAGGGGCTATACAATGAGCAGTTCTTC.